This TCR beta chain was recorded in a study of radiotherapy plus CTLA-4 blockade in lung cancer (dated by TCRdb to 2016 to 2018). Regarding the complete study: Among the enrolled patients, around 17% had an objective response, and approximately 33% reached disease control.

The CDR3 starts with the cysteine, ends with the phenylalanine, and has 14 residues. Only CDR3 DNA remains: 42 bases, in frame from the first base. Germline trimming: 8 bases from V, 2 bases from J; junction bases outside gene matches: 5. Sequences LNHDA (CDR1) and SQIVND (CDR2) are obtained from the germline V gene (reference sequence). The library was generated by the immunoSEQ multiplex PCR assay. TCRdb provides this immuneACCESS table in a form limited to in-frame rearrangements. Some clones are lacking; in checked studies, under half of them reflect an unresolved V gene, and why the rest are absent is not known. The sample data list about 98,000 clones, and approximately 78% of these were observed just once. In total, the top ten clones hold approximately 3.4% of the sample. Study-wide conclusions, independent of this receptor: TCR clones derived from tumors expanded in peripheral blood after treatment with radiotherapy and ipilimumab. Early dynamic changes in blood T cell clones, together with increased serum interferon-beta after radiation, were reported as the strongest predictors of response.

About this clone itself: Its antigen is currently not known. There are no base qualities to consult, and no much larger clone falls within one base.

The study evaluated CTLA-4 blockade (ipilimumab) given together with focal radiation therapy in patients who had chemo-refractory metastatic non-small-cell lung cancer. The TCR comes from a human donor with non-small cell lung cancer who had a partial response to radiotherapy plus ipilimumab. Recombination connected TRBV19 to TRBJ1-5; TRBD1 agrees with 8 junctional bases. The specimen comprised peripheral blood, sampled from a patient treated with radiotherapy plus ipilimumab. The CDR3 protein sequence reads: CASQDRAGNQPQHF. The DNA sequence is given as TGTGCCAGTCAGGACAGGGCGGGCAATCAGCCCCAGCATTTT.